In this sample, the clone carrying this T cell receptor (beta chain) turned up once. Its antigen is unidentified. Assay: immunoSEQ multiplex PCR; the TCRdb copy retains only in-frame clones and omits some. The sample comprises around 80,000 clones, over 75% of which are singletons, and 9.5% to 13% rests with the top ten. This entry comes from a study of T cell responses to AZD1222 COVID-19 vaccine. Study-wide results and limits: Rises in breadth and depth of Spike-specific TCRs came after two AZD1222 doses. In all cases, repertoires were sampled only after the peak T cell response. Regions 160-218 and 743-854 held dominance among vaccine-associated CD4 TCRs, which spanned spike. Most donors were white British and more were female, and clonal diversity was possibly underestimated.

V shed 2 bases and J shed 5 bases, with 14 bases lying between them. The germline CDR1 and CDR2 sequences are SGHTA and FQGNSA. The CDR3 length is 15 residues. Sample: peripheral blood, taken on day 0 of AZD1222 vaccination. This rearrangement joins TRBV7-2 to TRBJ2-3; D might be TRBD2 (5 bases). The receptor was derived from an adult in good health. The CDR3 DNA reads as TGTGCCAGCAGCTTACAGGCTAGCCGTCGAGATACGCAGTATTTT. It specifies CASSLQASRRDTQYF.